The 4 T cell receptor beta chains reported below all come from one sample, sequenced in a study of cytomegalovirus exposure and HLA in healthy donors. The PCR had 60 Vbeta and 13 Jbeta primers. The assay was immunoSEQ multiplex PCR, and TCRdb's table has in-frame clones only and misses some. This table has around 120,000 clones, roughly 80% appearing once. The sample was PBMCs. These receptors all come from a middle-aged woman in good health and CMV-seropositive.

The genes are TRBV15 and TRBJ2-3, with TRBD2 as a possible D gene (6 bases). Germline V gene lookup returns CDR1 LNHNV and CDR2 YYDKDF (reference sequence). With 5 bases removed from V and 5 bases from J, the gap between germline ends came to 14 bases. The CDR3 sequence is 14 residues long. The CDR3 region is CATSLGGAEDTQYF. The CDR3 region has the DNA TGTGCCACCAGCCTGGGCGGGGCAGAAGATACGCAGTATTTT.

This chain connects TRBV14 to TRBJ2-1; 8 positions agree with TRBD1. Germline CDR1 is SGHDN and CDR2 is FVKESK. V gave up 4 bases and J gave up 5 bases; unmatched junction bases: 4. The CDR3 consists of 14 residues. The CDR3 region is CASSLRGLNNEQFF. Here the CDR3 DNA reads TGTGCCAGCAGCCTCAGGGGGCTTAACAATGAGCAGTTCTTC.

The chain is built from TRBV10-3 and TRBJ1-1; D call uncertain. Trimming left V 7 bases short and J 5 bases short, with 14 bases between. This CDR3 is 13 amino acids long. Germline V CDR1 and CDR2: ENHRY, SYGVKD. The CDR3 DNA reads TGTGCCATCATGGGAGCCATGGGGACTGAAGCTTTCTTT. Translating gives CAIMGAMGTEAFF.

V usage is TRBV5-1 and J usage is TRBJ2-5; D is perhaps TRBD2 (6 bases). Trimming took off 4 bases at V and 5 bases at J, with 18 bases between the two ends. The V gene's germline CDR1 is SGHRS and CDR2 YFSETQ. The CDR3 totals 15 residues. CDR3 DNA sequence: TGCGCCAGCAGCCCGGGGGACGGACGGACGGAGACCCAGTACTTC. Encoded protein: CASSPGDGRTETQYF.